The 32 T cell receptor beta chains below were found in one sample sequenced in a study of beta chain features in type 1 diabetes. Expressed TCRB transcripts were sequenced, since all the RNA that had been isolated was reverse transcribed. Sequencing used immunoSEQ multiplex PCR; TCRdb keeps in-frame clones, though not all of them. Here the sample spans about 240,000 clones, approximately 15% being singletons. Their antigen targets remain unknown. Overall study results and limits: Shorter TCRB CDR3s, moderately but significantly so, marked every one of the four CD4+ subsets in Type 1 diabetes patients.

The sequenced sample consisted of naive CD4+ T cells from blood. These receptors came from a man aged 25 to 40 with type 1 diabetes.

The chain links TRBV30 to TRBJ1-5, with 9 positions matching TRBD1. After removal of 8 bases from V and 7 bases from J, the junction contained 9 bases not matched to a gene. CDR3 size: 13 residues. Germline V lookup: CDR1 GTSNPN, CDR2 SVGIG (reference sequence). For the CDR3, the DNA is TGTGCCAGCGAACAGGGGGCAGGACAGCCCCAGCATTTT. It codes for CASEQGAGQPQHF.

This clone was seen a few times. The chain combines TRBV18 with TRBJ1-4, with D possibly matching TRBD1 (5 bases). The germline CDR1 and CDR2 sequences are KGHSH and LQKENI. This CDR3 is built from 15 residues. Trimming took off 2 bases at V and 4 bases at J, with 11 bases between the two ends. In DNA, the CDR3 is TGTGCCAGCTCACCAGAAGGGGCGTATAATGAAAAACTGTTTTTT. Encoded protein: CASSPEGAYNEKLFF.

The chain has TRBV30 and TRBJ1-1; 7 bases align to TRBD1. The J segment lost 4 bases and the V segment lost 0 bases, leaving 8 bases of the junction unmatched. Germline V CDR1 and CDR2: GTSNPN, SVGIG (reference sequence). CDR3 length: 15 residues. As DNA, the CDR3 is TGTGCCTGGAGTGTTATCGACAGGGTCGGCACTGAAGCTTTCTTT. Its translation: CAWSVIDRVGTEAFF.

There are a few counts of this clone. The J gene is TRBJ1-1, the V gene TRBV25-1; no clear D gene. Germline loops: CDR1 MGHDK, CDR2 SYGVNS. V dropped 6 bases and J dropped 8 bases, with 10 bases sitting between them. The CDR3 totals 11 residues. The chain's CDR3 is CASRQFEEAFF. Here the CDR3 DNA reads TGTGCCAGCAGGCAGTTCGAAGAAGCTTTCTTT.

This clone was picked up a small number of times. The rearrangement links TRBV18 to TRBJ1-1; D may be TRBD1 (6 bases). The CDR3 length is 12 residues. Trimming shortened V by 4 bases and J by 6 bases, and 9 bases separated the two germline ends. Per the germline V gene, CDR1 is KGHSH and CDR2 is LQKENI. DNA for the CDR3: TGTGCCAGCTCACAACCAGGGGCTGAAGCTTTCTTT. The encoded protein is CASSQPGAEAFF.

This clone was seen a handful of times. The chain links TRBV19 to TRBJ1-1; D may be TRBD1 (5 bases). Germline CDR1 reads LNHDA; CDR2 reads SQIVND (reference sequence). Trimming left V 8 bases short and J 2 bases short, with 9 bases between. The CDR3 is 12 residues long. For the CDR3, the DNA is TGTGCCAGTCTAAGGGGTAACACTGAAGCTTTCTTT. This codes for CASLRGNTEAFF.

The genes are TRBV27 and TRBJ2-5; unclear D gene. This CDR3 has 13 residues. V shed 2 bases and J shed 6 bases, with 10 bases lying between them. Germline V CDR1 and CDR2: MNHEY, SMNVEV (reference sequence). CDR3 sequence: CASSLAPSKTQYF. In DNA, the CDR3 is TGTGCCAGCAGTTTAGCCCCAAGCAAGACCCAGTACTTC.

This clone has more than one count but fewer than ten. The chain links TRBV29-1 to TRBJ2-5; no definite D call. V was clipped by 6 bases and J by 1 base, with 12 bases between them. CDR1 is SQVTM and CDR2 is ANQGSEA in the germline V gene. The CDR3 covers 13 residues. CDR3 nucleotide sequence: TGCAGCGTAGCCCCTCGACTCCAAGAGACCCAGTACTTC. Translating gives CSVAPRLQETQYF.

This clone was recorded a few times. V gene TRBV14 combines with J gene TRBJ2-3; D is possibly TRBD1 (5 bases). The CDR3 extends over 14 amino acids. The germline V and J ends were trimmed by 1 base and 6 bases, with 11 bases remaining between them. Germline V gene sequence: CDR1 SGHDN, CDR2 FVKESK. The chain's CDR3 is CASSQGLGADTQYF. CDR3 coding DNA: TGTGCCAGCAGCCAAGGGTTAGGGGCCGATACGCAGTATTTT.

There are a few counts of this clone. The rearrangement joins TRBV7-9 to TRBJ1-6; no firm D call. Germline CDR1 reads SEHNR; CDR2 reads FQNEAQ (reference sequence). There are 12 residues in the CDR3. Trimming took 6 bases from V and 8 from J, leaving 8 bases between them. For the CDR3, the DNA is TGTGCCAGCAGAACTTCCGATTCACCCCTCCACTTT. It yields the protein CASRTSDSPLHF.

J is TRBJ1-2 and V is TRBV29-1; 7 nucleotides match TRBD1. Germline V gene sequence: CDR1 SQVTM, CDR2 ANQGSEA. The CDR3 has 15 amino acids. The J segment lost 1 base and the V segment lost 4 bases, leaving 9 bases of the junction unmatched. DNA of the CDR3: TGCAGCGTTGCTCCCGGGACAGCGGTTAACTATGGCTACACCTTC. Amino acids: CSVAPGTAVNYGYTF.

The gene calls are TRBV5-4 and TRBJ2-1; 7 bases line up with TRBD1. The CDR3 covers 15 residues. Germline trimming cut 0 bases from V and 9 bases from J; bases unmatched to any gene: 9. Germline V gives CDR1 SGHNT, CDR2 YYREEE (reference sequence). CDR3 amino acids: CASSLVDRDHSEQFF. The CDR3 DNA reads as TGTGCCAGCAGCTTGGTCGACAGGGATCACAGTGAGCAGTTCTTC.

This CDR3 is CASSPLGDRGETQYF. The DNA of the CDR3 is TGTGCCAGCAGCCCTCTCGGGGACAGGGGGGAGACCCAGTACTTC. This rearrangement joins TRBV6-1 to TRBJ2-5, with 11 bases identical to TRBD1. Germline V gene lookup returns CDR1 MNHNS and CDR2 SASEGT. This CDR3 comprises 15 residues. V shed 6 bases and J 5 bases; nucleotides not matched to a gene: 8.

This clone was detected a few times. The chain carries TRBV27 and TRBJ2-7, with 9 bases that match TRBD2. CDR1 MNHEY and CDR2 SMNVEV come from the germline V gene (reference sequence). This CDR3 contains 13 residues. The V gene end was trimmed by 6 bases and the J gene end by 4 bases; junction bases not matched to a gene: 4. CDR3 nucleotide sequence: TGTGCCAGCAGGGGACTAGCAGAATACGAGCAGTACTTC. Translated, it gives CASRGLAEYEQYF.

The V gene is TRBV30, the J gene TRBJ1-2; no firm D call. The germline CDR1 and CDR2 sequences are GTSNPN and SVGIG (reference sequence). Trimming removed 3 bases at V and 4 bases at J, with 9 bases between. The CDR3 has 12 residues. The CDR3 DNA follows: TGTGCCTGGAGCCTCTGGAGCTATGGCTACACCTTC. This encodes CAWSLWSYGYTF.

This clone was recorded a few times. V is TRBV19 and J is TRBJ1-5; 10 nucleotides agree with TRBD1. The CDR3 consists of 15 residues. V lost 5 bases, J lost 6 bases, and 7 bases stayed unmatched. Germline V lookup: CDR1 LNHDA, CDR2 SQIVND (reference sequence). CDR3 protein: CASSLPGTGVQPQHF. Here the CDR3 DNA reads TGTGCCAGTAGTCTCCCCGGGACAGGGGTTCAGCCCCAGCATTTT.

This clone turned up a few times. J is TRBJ2-5 and V is TRBV5-1; TRBD1 might be the D (6 bases). The germline gives CDR1 SGHRS, CDR2 YFSETQ. Trimming removed 3 bases from V and 3 bases from J, with 9 bases in between. The CDR3 contains 13 residues. The CDR3 loop is CASSSPGEETQYF. The CDR3 coding sequence is TGCGCCAGCAGCTCCCCAGGGGAAGAGACCCAGTACTTC. The entire variable domain, with the rest obtained from reference TRBV5-1 and TRBJ2-5, is as follows: KAGVTQTPRYLIKTRGQQVTLSCSPISGHRSVSWYQQTPGQGLQFLFEYFSETQRNKGNFPGRFSGRQFSNSRSEMNVSTLELGDSALYLCASSSPGEETQYFGPGTRLLVL.

The table lists this clone with a few counts. The chain is built from TRBV2 and TRBJ2-7; D may be TRBD1 (6 bases). CDR3 length: 14 residues. V lost 4 bases and J lost 0, with 10 bases in between. Germline CDR1 is SNHLY and CDR2 is FYNNEI. The CDR3 sequence is CASSGTASSYEQYF. The CDR3 DNA follows: TGTGCCAGCAGTGGGACAGCAAGCTCCTACGAGCAGTACTTC. Looking up the rest from reference TRBV2 and TRBJ2-7 gives the full variable domain: EPEVTQTPSHQVTQMGQEVILRCVPISNHLYFYWYRQILGQKVEFLVSFYNNEISEKSEIFDDQFSVERPDGSNFTLKIRSTKLEDSAMYFCASSGTASSYEQYFGPGTRLTVT.

The chain has TRBV6-6 and TRBJ1-5; D remains unclear. This CDR3 comprises 15 residues. Germline V CDR1 and CDR2: MNHNY, SVGAGI (reference sequence). The V end lost 0 bases, the J end lost 4 bases, and 10 bases lay between the germline ends. CDR3 bases: TGTGCCAGCAGTTACTCGTTGGGAGAAAATCAGCCCCAGCATTTT. It is translated as CASSYSLGENQPQHF.

The table lists this clone with a few counts. V and J are TRBV11-3 and TRBJ2-1; 8 bases fit TRBD2. Germline CDR1 SGHNT, CDR2 YENEEA. V shed 5 bases, J shed 2 bases, and the junction held 8 bases outside the gene matches. This CDR3 comprises 16 residues. Written as DNA, the CDR3 is TGTGCCAGCAGCCTCGGGGGCGGGGGGACCTACAATGAGCAGTTCTTC. This codes for CASSLGGGGTYNEQFF.

The chain employs TRBV10-3 and TRBJ2-1; possible D gene TRBD1, 6 bases. V was trimmed by 0 bases and J by 7 bases, leaving 13 bases between them. This CDR3 comprises 15 residues. CDR1 and CDR2 (germline): ENHRY, SYGVKD. The CDR3 region has the DNA TGTGCCATCAGTGAGTCGACTCAACAGGGTAATGAGCAGTTCTTC. Encoded protein: CAISESTQQGNEQFF.

This clone was counted only a few times. CDR3 nucleotides: TGTGCCAGCAGTCCAGACAGGGCCTACGAGCAGTACTTC. This translates into CASSPDRAYEQYF. This sequence joins TRBV11-2 and TRBJ2-7; the match to TRBD1 covers 7 bases. The CDR3 has 13 amino acids. The germline V gene has CDR1 SGHAT and CDR2 FQNNGV. The V gene end was trimmed by 6 bases and the J gene end by 2 bases; junction bases not matched to a gene: 4. Full variable domain (outside the CDR3, taken from reference TRBV11-2 and TRBJ2-7): EAGVAQSPRYKIIEKRQSVAFWCNPISGHATLYWYQQILGQGPKLLIQFQNNGVVDDSQLPKDRFSAERLKGVDSTLKIQPAKLEDSAVYLCASSPDRAYEQYFGPGTRLTVT.

The CDR3 loop is CASSYGGGRSFYEQYF. The CDR3 nucleotides are TGTGCCAGCAGTTACGGAGGCGGACGTTCTTTCTACGAGCAGTACTTC. The V and J genes are TRBV6-5 and TRBJ2-7; D is possibly TRBD2 (5 bases). The V gene's germline CDR1 is MNHEY and CDR2 SVGAGI. The CDR3 has 16 amino acids. Trimming removed 2 bases at V and 3 bases at J, with 17 bases between.

V gene TRBV5-1 combines with J gene TRBJ2-7, with a weak D call TRBD1 (6 bases). V was clipped by 0 bases and J by 0 bases, with 13 bases between them. Per the germline V gene, CDR1 is SGHRS and CDR2 is YFSETQ. The CDR3 is 16 residues long. The chain's CDR3 is CASSLEWGLGSYEQYF. The CDR3 DNA sequence: TGCGCCAGCAGCTTGGAATGGGGGCTAGGCTCCTACGAGCAGTACTTC.

This clone came up a few times. The chain uses TRBV5-6 and TRBJ2-2; TRBD2 aligns across 7 bases. The CDR3 runs 16 residues. Germline V gene data show CDR1 as SGHDT and CDR2 as YYEEEE. The ends lost 3 bases at V and 1 base at J; junction bases unmatched: 6. CDR3 sequence reads: CASSSSGTKNTGELFF. The CDR3 DNA reads TGTGCCAGCAGCTCCTCCGGGACTAAGAACACCGGGGAGCTGTTTTTT.

In this sample, this clone turned up a few times. The chain links TRBV11-2 to TRBJ2-2, with TRBD2 identical over 10 bases. Germline trimming cut 4 bases from V and 3 bases from J; bases unmatched to any gene: 11. The CDR3 is 18 amino acids. Germline CDR1 SGHAT, CDR2 FQNNGV. CDR3 in DNA: TGTGCCAGCAGCTCCAGACTCAGCGGGGGGGCTGACACCGGGGAGCTGTTTTTT. Amino acid sequence: CASSSRLSGGADTGELFF.

The chain joins TRBV19 to TRBJ2-2; 8 bases fit TRBD2. The J segment lost 3 bases and the V segment lost 7 bases, leaving 7 bases of the junction unmatched. CDR3 length: 15 amino acids. Germline V gene sequence: CDR1 LNHDA, CDR2 SQIVND (reference sequence). The CDR3: CASITGGPDTGELFF. CDR3 DNA sequence: TGTGCCAGTATAACGGGAGGGCCGGACACCGGGGAGCTGTTTTTT.

Only a few counts were recorded for this clone. The chain recombines TRBV5-1 with TRBJ2-5, with TRBD2 matching over 11 bases. Germline V lookup: CDR1 SGHRS, CDR2 YFSETQ. This CDR3 is 16 amino acids long. Unmatched junction bases numbered 9, after V lost 3 bases and J lost 5 bases. The CDR3 region is CASSSPTSGIGETQYF. The CDR3 DNA reads TGCGCCAGCAGCTCCCCGACTAGCGGGATAGGGGAGACCCAGTACTTC. Based on the CDR3 plus reference TRBV5-1 and TRBJ2-5, the full variable domain is KAGVTQTPRYLIKTRGQQVTLSCSPISGHRSVSWYQQTPGQGLQFLFEYFSETQRNKGNFPGRFSGRQFSNSRSEMNVSTLELGDSALYLCASSSPTSGIGETQYFGPGTRLLVL.

This clone was observed a handful of times. The chain employs TRBV9 and TRBJ2-3; D is unresolved. Germline V gene lookup returns CDR1 SGDLS and CDR2 YYNGEE. The V gene lost 1 base and the J gene lost 4 bases, with 4 bases spanning the gap. This CDR3 region has 12 residues. CDR3 residues: CASSVLADTQYF. Written as DNA, the CDR3 is TGTGCCAGCAGCGTATTAGCAGATACGCAGTATTTT.

This clone was seen only a few times. This chain joins TRBV30 and TRBJ2-7; 11 bases align to TRBD1. CDR1 and CDR2 from the germline V gene are GTSNPN and SVGIG (reference sequence). V trimming: 4 bases; J trimming: 1 base; junction bases outside the gene matches: 3. CDR3 length: 14 amino acids. This chain's CDR3 is CAWTRDRGSYEQYF. Written as DNA, the CDR3 is TGTGCCTGGACCCGGGACAGGGGGTCCTACGAGCAGTACTTC.

The rearrangement uses TRBV5-1 and TRBJ1-4; 9 bases agree with TRBD1. Germline trimming cut 7 bases from V and 8 bases from J; bases unmatched to any gene: 6. This CDR3 comprises 13 residues. The germline CDR1 and CDR2 sequences are SGHRS and YFSETQ. The CDR3 here is CASGTGSGEKLFF. CDR3 nucleotide sequence: TGCGCCAGCGGGACAGGGAGCGGAGAAAAACTGTTTTTT. Using reference TRBV5-1 and TRBJ1-4 for the parts outside the CDR3, the full variable domain is KAGVTQTPRYLIKTRGQQVTLSCSPISGHRSVSWYQQTPGQGLQFLFEYFSETQRNKGNFPGRFSGRQFSNSRSEMNVSTLELGDSALYLCASGTGSGEKLFFGSGTQLSVL.

The V and J genes are TRBV7-9 and TRBJ1-1; TRBD1 might be the D (6 bases). The CDR3 is 13 amino acids. Per the germline V gene, CDR1 is SEHNR and CDR2 is FQNEAQ (reference sequence). V was cut by 1 base and J by 12 bases, with 15 bases left in between. In nucleotides, the CDR3 is TGTGCCAGCAGCTTAGTGGAGGGGGGGGCGACTTTCTTT. This encodes CASSLVEGGATFF.